These 13 T cell receptor beta chains share one sample of origin, sequenced in a study of response to subunit inactivated influenza vaccine. MiXCR was run by TCRdb on the RT-PCR reads, yielding one entry per CDR3 protein. This sample yields roughly 700,000 distinct CDR3 sequences, of which approximately 13% are seen a single time; 6% to 7% belongs to the top ten. This specimen consisted of PBMCs from blood, obtained approximately 15 days before vaccination. The source of these receptors is a man aged 50-59 years who received an inactivated influenza vaccine.

V and J are TRBV10-2 and TRBJ1-2, with no clear D. The CDR3 consists of 14 residues. Per germline, CDR1 WSHSY and CDR2 SAAADI. Trimming pared 0 bases from V and 6 bases from J, leaving 11 bases between. CDR3 in amino acids: CASSESEQRHGYTF. The CDR3, as DNA: TGCGCCAGCAGTGAGTCGGAACAGCGACATGGCTACACCTTC.

This clonotype was seen a few times. V is TRBV5-5 and J is TRBJ1-1; D might be TRBD1 (5 bases). CDR1 and CDR2 from the germline V gene are SGHKS and YYEKEE (reference sequence). V gave up 2 bases and J gave up 5 bases, with 13 bases separating them. The CDR3 sequence is 14 residues long. CDR3 loop: CASSLQAGKTEAFF. The DNA for the CDR3 is TGTGCCAGCAGCTTACAGGCAGGAAAGACTGAAGCTTTCTTT.

Many counts were recorded for this clonotype. This chain uses TRBV29-1 with TRBJ2-4; D unclear. The CDR3 is made up of 11 amino acids. V lost 6 bases, J lost 6 bases, and 9 bases lay in between. Germline CDR1 is SQVTM and CDR2 is ANQGSEA. CDR3 residues: CSVTASNIQYF. In nucleotides, the CDR3 is TGCAGCGTCACAGCGTCAAACATTCAGTACTTC.

This chain uses TRBV15 with TRBJ1-4; 7 bases map to TRBD1. J gave up 5 bases and V 9 bases, and 6 bases lay outside the gene matches. This CDR3 has 13 amino acids. Germline CDR1 reads LNHNV; CDR2 reads YYDKDF (reference sequence). The DNA of the CDR3 is TGTGCCACACGGGACAGATCGAATGAAAAACTGTTTTTT. Amino acid sequence: CATRDRSNEKLFF.

The chain joins TRBV6-1 to TRBJ1-1, with D uncertain. The CDR3 runs to 15 residues. V was clipped by 4 bases and J by 2 bases, with 14 bases between them. The germline CDR1 and CDR2 sequences are MNHNS and SASEGT. CDR3 DNA: TGTGCCAGCAGTGGGCTCGGCAGGTCCAACACTGAAGCTTTCTTT. It specifies CASSGLGRSNTEAFF.

This clonotype was found a few times. This rearrangement joins TRBV6-2 or TRBV6-3 to TRBJ2-5; possible D gene TRBD1, 6 bases. Germline assignment: CDR1 MNHEY and CDR2 SVGEGT. The CDR3 loop spans 15 amino acids. Trimming removed 6 bases at V and 0 bases at J, with 14 bases between. CDR3 protein: CASSKAWTDQETQYF. The CDR3 DNA follows: TGTGCCAGCAGCAAAGCCTGGACAGACCAAGAGACCCAGTACTTC.

The chain combines TRBV5-6 with TRBJ2-4; 9 bases line up with TRBD1. V lost 7 bases to trimming and J lost 7 bases; unmatched junction nucleotides: 6. The CDR3 contains 13 residues. The germline gives CDR1 SGHDT, CDR2 YYEEEE. DNA for the CDR3: TGTGCCAGCGGGGACAGGGTTGCGAACATTCAGTACTTC. Translation: CASGDRVANIQYF. Full variable domain (rest looked up from reference TRBV5-6 and TRBJ2-4): DAGVTQSPTHLIKTRGQQVTLRCSPKSGHDTVSWYQQALGQGPQFIFQYYEEEERQRGNFPDRFSGHQFPNYSSELNVNALLLGDSALYLCASGDRVANIQYFGAGTRLSVL.

This clonotype was detected only a few times. The chain is built from TRBV28 and TRBJ2-4; no reliable D call. Germline V gene sequence: CDR1 MDHEN, CDR2 SYDVKM. The CDR3 is 18 amino acids. Deletions cut 6 bases from V and 0 bases from J, with 21 bases between. The CDR3 DNA reads as TGTGCCAGCAGACCACAGTTTATCAGGAAACTAGCCAAAAACATTCAGTACTTC. It specifies CASRPQFIRKLAKNIQYF.

This clonotype has just a few counts. The chain combines TRBV6-2 or TRBV6-3 with TRBJ1-5; D is uncertain. The ends were cut back, 8 bases at V and 5 bases at J, with 13 bases in the middle. Germline CDR1 is MNHEY and CDR2 is SVGEGT. CDR3 length: 13 residues. The CDR3 nucleotides are TGTGCCAGCCGTGTGAGATGGGATCAGCCCCAGCATTTT. Translation: CASRVRWDQPQHF.

The chain joins TRBV11-2 to TRBJ1-2; 7 bases align to TRBD1. This CDR3 spans 15 amino acids. CDR1 is SGHAT and CDR2 is FQNNGV in the germline V gene. V shed 5 bases and J 4 bases; nucleotides not matched to a gene: 10. Written as DNA, the CDR3 is TGTGCCAGCAGCCCTATAACCAGGGGGGGCTATGGCTACACCTTC. Its protein is CASSPITRGGYGYTF.

V gene TRBV12-3 or TRBV12-4 combines with J gene TRBJ2-1, with D uncertain. Deletions cut 6 bases from V and 5 bases from J, with 20 bases between. This CDR3 is 16 amino acids long. The CDR3 sequence is CASRRRLQNLDNEQFF. Written as DNA, the CDR3 is TGTGCCAGCAGGCGTCGACTTCAAAACTTGGACAATGAGCAGTTCTTC.

V usage is TRBV27 and J usage is TRBJ2-4; weak D call: TRBD2 (6 bases). Trimming stripped 2 bases from V and 0 bases from J, with 11 bases between. CDR3 length equals 16 residues. The germline gives CDR1 MNHEY, CDR2 SMNVEV (reference sequence). CDR3 in amino acids: CASSLTLGLAKNIQYF. The CDR3 region has the DNA TGTGCCAGCAGTTTAACATTGGGACTAGCCAAAAACATTCAGTACTTC.

This clonotype turned up a few times. The V call is TRBV20-1, the J call TRBJ2-2; TRBD2 matches 10 bases. The CDR3 has 15 residues. Germline V gene data show CDR1 as DFQATT and CDR2 as SNEGSKA (reference sequence). Unmatched junction bases numbered 3, after V lost 1 base and J lost 4 bases. DNA of the CDR3: TGCAGTGCTAGAGTTAGCGGGAGGAGCACCGGGGAGCTGTTTTTT. It translates to CSARVSGRSTGELFF.